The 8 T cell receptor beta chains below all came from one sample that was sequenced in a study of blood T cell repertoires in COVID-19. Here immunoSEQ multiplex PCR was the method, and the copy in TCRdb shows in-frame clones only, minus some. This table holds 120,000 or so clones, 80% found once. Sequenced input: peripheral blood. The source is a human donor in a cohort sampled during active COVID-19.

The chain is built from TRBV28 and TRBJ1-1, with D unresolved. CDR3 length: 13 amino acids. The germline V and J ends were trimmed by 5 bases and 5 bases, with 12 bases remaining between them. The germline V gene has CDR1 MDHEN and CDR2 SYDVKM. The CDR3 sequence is CASSLPGETEAFF. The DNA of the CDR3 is TGTGCCAGCAGTCTCCCCGGGGAAACTGAAGCTTTCTTT.

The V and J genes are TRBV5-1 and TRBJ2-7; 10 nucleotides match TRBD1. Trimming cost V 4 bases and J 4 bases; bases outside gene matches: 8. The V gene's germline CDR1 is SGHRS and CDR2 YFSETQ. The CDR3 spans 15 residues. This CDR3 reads CASSQRTGGWYEQYF. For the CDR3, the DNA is TGCGCCAGCAGCCAACGGACAGGGGGTTGGTACGAGCAGTACTTC.

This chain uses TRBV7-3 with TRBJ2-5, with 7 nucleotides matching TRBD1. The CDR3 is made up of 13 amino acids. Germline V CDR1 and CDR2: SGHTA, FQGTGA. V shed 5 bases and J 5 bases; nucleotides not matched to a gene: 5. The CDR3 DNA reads TGTGCCAGCAGCCCCGGGACAGCCGAGACCCAGTACTTC. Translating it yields CASSPGTAETQYF.

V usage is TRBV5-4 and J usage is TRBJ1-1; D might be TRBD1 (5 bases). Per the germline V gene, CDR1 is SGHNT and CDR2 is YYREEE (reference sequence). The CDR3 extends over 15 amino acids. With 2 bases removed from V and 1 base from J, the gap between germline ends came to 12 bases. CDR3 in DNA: TGTGCCAGCAGCTTCCCTCAGGGTAAGAACACTGAAGCTTTCTTT. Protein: CASSFPQGKNTEAFF.

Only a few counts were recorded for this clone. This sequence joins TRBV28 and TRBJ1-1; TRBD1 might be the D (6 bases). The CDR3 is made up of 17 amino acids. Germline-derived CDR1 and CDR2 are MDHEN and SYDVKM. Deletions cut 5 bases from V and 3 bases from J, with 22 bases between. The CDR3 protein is CASSAQPNRVGYTEAFF. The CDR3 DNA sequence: TGTGCCAGCAGTGCCCAACCGAACAGGGTAGGGTACACTGAAGCTTTCTTT.

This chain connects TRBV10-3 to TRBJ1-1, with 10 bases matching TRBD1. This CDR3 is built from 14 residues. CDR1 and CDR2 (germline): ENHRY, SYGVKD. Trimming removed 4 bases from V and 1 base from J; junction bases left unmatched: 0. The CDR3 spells CAISGDRGNTEAFF. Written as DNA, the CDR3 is TGTGCCATCAGTGGGGACAGGGGGAACACTGAAGCTTTCTTT.

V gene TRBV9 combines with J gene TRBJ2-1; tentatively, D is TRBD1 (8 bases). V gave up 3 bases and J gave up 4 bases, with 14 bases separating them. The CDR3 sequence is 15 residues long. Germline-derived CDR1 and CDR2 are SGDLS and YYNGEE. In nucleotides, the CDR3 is TGTGCCAGCAGCGGTGGACAGGGAGGGTACAATGAGCAGTTCTTC. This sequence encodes CASSGGQGGYNEQFF.

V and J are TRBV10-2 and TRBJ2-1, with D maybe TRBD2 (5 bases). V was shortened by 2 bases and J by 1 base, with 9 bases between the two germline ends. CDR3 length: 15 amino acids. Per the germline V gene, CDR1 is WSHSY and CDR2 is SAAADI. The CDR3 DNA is TGCGCCAGCAGTGAGGGACTTCTTTCCTACAATGAGCAGTTCTTC. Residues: CASSEGLLSYNEQFF.